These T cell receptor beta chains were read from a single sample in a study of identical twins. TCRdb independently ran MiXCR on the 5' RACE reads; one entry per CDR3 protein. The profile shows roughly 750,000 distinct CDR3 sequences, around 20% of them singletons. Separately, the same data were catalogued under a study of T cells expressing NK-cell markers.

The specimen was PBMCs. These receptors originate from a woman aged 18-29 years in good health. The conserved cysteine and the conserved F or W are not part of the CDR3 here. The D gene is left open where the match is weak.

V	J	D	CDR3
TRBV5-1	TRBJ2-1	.	ASSLSLGEAYNEQF
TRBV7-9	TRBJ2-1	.	ASSPWASSVHEQF
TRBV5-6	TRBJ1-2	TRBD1	ASSHGQELIGYT
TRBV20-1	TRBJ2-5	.	SVSWTPGQETQY
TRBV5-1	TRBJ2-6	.	ASASPRAGANVLT
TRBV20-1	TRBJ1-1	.	SARATENTEAF
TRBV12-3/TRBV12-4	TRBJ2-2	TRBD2	ASSPAGGRAHTGELF
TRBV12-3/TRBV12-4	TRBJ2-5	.	ASRRRGPRF
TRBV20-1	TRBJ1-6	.	SASVRGTPYNSPLH
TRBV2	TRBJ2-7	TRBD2	ASSGVERGASEQY
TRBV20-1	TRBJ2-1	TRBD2	SAEERGGSYNEQF
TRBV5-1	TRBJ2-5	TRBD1	ASSRGTVETQY
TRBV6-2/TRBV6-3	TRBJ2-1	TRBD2	ASSSSGRTYNEQF
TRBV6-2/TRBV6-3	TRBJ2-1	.	ASSFNMVDEQF
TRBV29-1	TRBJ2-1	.	SVDRDVGFLEQF
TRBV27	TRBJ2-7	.	ASSTRGAGSYEQY